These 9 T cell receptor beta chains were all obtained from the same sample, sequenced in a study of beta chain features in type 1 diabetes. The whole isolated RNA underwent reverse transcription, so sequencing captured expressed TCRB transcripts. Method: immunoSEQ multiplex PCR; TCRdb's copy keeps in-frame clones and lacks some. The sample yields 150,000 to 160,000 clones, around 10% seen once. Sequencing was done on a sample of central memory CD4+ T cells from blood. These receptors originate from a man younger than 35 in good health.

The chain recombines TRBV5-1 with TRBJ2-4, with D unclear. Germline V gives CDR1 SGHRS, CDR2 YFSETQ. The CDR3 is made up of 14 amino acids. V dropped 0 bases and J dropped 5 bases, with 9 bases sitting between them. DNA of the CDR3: TGCGCCAGCAGCTTGGTTGGGTGGGAAAACATTCAGTACTTC. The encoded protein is CASSLVGWENIQYF. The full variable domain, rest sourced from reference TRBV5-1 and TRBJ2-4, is KAGVTQTPRYLIKTRGQQVTLSCSPISGHRSVSWYQQTPGQGLQFLFEYFSETQRNKGNFPGRFSGRQFSNSRSEMNVSTLELGDSALYLCASSLVGWENIQYFGAGTRLSVL.

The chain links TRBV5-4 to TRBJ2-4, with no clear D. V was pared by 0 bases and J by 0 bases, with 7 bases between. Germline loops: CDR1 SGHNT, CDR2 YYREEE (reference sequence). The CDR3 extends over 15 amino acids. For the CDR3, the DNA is TGTGCCAGCAGCTTGGACCTCGCAGCCAAAAACATTCAGTACTTC. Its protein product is CASSLDLAAKNIQYF.

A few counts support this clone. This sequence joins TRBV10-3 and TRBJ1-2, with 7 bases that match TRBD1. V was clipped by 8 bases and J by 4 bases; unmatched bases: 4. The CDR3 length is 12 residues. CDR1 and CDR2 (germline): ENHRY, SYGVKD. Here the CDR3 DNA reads TGTGCCATCCGGACAGGAATCTATGGCTACACCTTC. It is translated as CAIRTGIYGYTF.

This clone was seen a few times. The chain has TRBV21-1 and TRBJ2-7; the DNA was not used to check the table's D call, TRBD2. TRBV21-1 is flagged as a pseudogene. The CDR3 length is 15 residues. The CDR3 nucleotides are TGTGCCAGCAGTATTATCGGAGCGGGAGTTTACGAGCAGTACTTC. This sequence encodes CASSIIGAGVYEQYF.

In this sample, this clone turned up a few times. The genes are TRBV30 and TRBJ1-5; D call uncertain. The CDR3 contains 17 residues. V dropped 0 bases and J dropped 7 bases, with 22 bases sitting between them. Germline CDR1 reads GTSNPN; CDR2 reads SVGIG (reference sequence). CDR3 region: CAWSVRLRNPSGQPQHF. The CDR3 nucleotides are TGTGCCTGGAGTGTAAGGCTCCGGAATCCCTCTGGGCAGCCCCAGCATTTT.

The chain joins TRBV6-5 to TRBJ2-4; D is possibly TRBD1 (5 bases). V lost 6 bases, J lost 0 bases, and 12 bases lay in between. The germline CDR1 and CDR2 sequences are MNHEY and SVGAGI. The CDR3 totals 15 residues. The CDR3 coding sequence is TGTGCCAGCAGCCCTCGACAGCTAGCCAAAAACATTCAGTACTTC. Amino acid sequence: CASSPRQLAKNIQYF.

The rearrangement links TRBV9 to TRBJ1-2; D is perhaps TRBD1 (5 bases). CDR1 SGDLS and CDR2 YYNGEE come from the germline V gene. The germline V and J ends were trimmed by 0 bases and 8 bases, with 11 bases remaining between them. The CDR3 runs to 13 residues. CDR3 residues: CASSVGGVDGYTF. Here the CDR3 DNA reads TGTGCCAGCAGCGTAGGAGGGGTGGACGGCTACACCTTC.

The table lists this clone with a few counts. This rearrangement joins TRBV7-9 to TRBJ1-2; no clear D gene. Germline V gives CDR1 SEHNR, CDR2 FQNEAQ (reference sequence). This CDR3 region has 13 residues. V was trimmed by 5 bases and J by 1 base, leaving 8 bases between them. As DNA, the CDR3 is TGTGCCAGCAGCGCCGAATTTAACTATGGCTACACCTTC. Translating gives CASSAEFNYGYTF.

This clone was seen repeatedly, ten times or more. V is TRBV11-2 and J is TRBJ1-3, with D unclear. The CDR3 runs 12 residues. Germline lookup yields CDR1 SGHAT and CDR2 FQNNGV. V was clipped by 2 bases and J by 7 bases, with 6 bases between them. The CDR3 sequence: CASSLTRNTIYF. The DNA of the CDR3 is TGTGCCAGCAGCTTAACGAGGAACACCATATATTTT.